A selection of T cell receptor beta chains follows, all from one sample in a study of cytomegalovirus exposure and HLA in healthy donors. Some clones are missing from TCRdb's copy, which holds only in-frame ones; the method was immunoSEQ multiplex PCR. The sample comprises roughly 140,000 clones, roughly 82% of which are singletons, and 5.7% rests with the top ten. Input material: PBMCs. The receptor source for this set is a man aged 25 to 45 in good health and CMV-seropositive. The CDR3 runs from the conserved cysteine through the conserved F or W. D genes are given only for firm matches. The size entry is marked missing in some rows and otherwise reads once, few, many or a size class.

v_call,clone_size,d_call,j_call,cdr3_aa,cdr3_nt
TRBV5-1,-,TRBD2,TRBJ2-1,CASLRLAGEGRNEQFF,TGCGCCAGCCTACGCCTAGCGGGAGAGGGGCGTAATGAGCAGTTCTTC
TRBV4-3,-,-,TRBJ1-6,CASSQEASSASYNSPLHF,TGCGCCAGCAGCCAAGAGGCTAGCAGTGCCTCCTATAATTCACCCCTCCACTTT
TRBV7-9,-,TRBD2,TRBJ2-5,CASSSGLAGARQETQYF,TGTGCCAGCAGCTCGGGACTAGCGGGGGCCCGACAAGAGACCCAGTACTTC
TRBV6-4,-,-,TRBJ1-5,CASSTSYGNQPQHF,TGTGCCAGCAGTACATCCTACGGGAATCAGCCCCAGCATTTT
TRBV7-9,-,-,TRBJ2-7,CASSQTGNSYEQYF,TGTGCCAGCAGCCAGACGGGGAACTCCTACGAGCAGTACTTC
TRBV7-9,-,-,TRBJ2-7,CASSYPLGQVGIDEQYF,TGTGCCAGCAGCTACCCCCTGGGGCAGGTGGGGATCGACGAGCAGTACTTC
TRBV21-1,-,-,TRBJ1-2,CASSAGGQGAPNYGYTF,TGTGCCAGCAGCGCGGGAGGACAGGGGGCGCCGAACTATGGCTACACCTTC
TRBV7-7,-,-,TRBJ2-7,CASSLEQGYEQYF,TGTGCCAGCAGCTTGGAACAGGGCTACGAGCAGTACTTC
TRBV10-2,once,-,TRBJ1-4,CASTQGGEKLFF,TGCGCCAGCACGCAGGGAGGAGAAAAACTGTTTTTT
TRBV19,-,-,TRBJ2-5,CASNNPLDSSREETQYF,TGTGCCAGTAACAATCCCCTGGACTCTTCCCGGGAAGAGACCCAGTACTTC
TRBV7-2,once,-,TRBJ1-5,CASSVGGGRGQPQHF,TGTGCCAGCAGCGTCGGGGGGGGGAGAGGTCAGCCCCAGCATTTT
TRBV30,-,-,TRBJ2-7,CAWSVRGNYEQYF,TGTGCCTGGAGTGTAAGGGGGAACTACGAGCAGTACTTC
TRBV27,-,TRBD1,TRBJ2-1,CASSRDRVVVRYNEQFF,TGTGCCAGCAGTCGCGACAGGGTGGTTGTACGCTACAATGAGCAGTTCTTC
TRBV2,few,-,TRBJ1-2,CASTLRGDGYTF,TGTGCCAGCACCCTGCGAGGAGACGGCTACACCTTC
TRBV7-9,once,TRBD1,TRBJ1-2,CASSLTATGEGYTF,TGTGCCAGCAGCTTAACAGCTACAGGGGAGGGCTACACCTTC
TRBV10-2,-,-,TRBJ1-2,CASSASEYYGYTF,TGCGCCAGCAGTGCTTCCGAGTACTATGGCTACACCTTC
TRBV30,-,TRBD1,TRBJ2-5,CAWSALGQAQETQYF,TGTGCCTGGAGTGCCTTGGGACAGGCCCAAGAGACCCAGTACTTC
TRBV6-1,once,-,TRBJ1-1,CASSVAGVNTEAFF,TGTGCCAGCAGTGTGGCAGGGGTAAACACTGAAGCTTTCTTT
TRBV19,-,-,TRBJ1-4,CASSVQKGSEKLFF,TGTGCCAGTAGTGTACAGAAGGGGTCGGAAAAACTGTTTTTT
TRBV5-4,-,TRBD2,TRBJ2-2,CASREAVGTGELFF,TGTGCCAGCCGGGAGGCGGTGGGCACCGGGGAGCTGTTTTTT
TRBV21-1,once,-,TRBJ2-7,CASSKFPSGTYEQYF,TGTGCCAGCAGCAAATTCCCTAGCGGGACCTACGAGCAGTACTTC
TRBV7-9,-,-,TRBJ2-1,CASSLAIAYYNEQFF,TGTGCCAGCAGCTTAGCGATAGCGTACTACAATGAGCAGTTCTTC
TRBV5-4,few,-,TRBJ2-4,CASSLEPMLTAKNIQYF,TGTGCCAGCAGCTTGGAACCCATGTTGACAGCTAAAAACATTCAGTACTTC
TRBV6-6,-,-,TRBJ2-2,CASVPPGVSTGELFF,TGTGCCAGCGTCCCTCCAGGGGTTTCCACCGGGGAGCTGTTTTTT
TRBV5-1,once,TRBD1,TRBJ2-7,CASSPGGTGGYEQYF,TGCGCCAGCAGCCCTGGCGGGACAGGGGGCTACGAGCAGTACTTC
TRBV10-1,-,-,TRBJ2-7,CASSEGPTVYEQYF,TGCGCCAGCAGTGAGGGGCCGACCGTTTACGAGCAGTACTTC
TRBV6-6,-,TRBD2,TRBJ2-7,CASSYGTSNYEQYF,TGTGCCAGCAGTTACGGGACTAGCAACTACGAGCAGTACTTC
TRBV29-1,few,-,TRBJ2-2,CSVAPGGRMNTGELFF,TGCAGCGTTGCTCCCGGCGGGCGGATGAACACCGGGGAGCTGTTTTTT
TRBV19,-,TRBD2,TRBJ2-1,CASRLAGGFYNEQFF,TGTGCCAGTAGACTAGCGGGAGGTTTCTACAATGAGCAGTTCTTC
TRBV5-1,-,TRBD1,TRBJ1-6,CASSLVGQTNSPLHF,TGCGCCAGCAGTTTGGTGGGACAGACAAATTCACCCCTCCACTTT
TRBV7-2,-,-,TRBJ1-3,CASSFLTGSNTIYF,TGTGCCAGCAGCTTCCTGACGGGGAGCAACACCATATATTTT
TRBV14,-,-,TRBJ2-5,CASSQSDSRQETQYF,TGTGCCAGCAGCCAATCCGACTCCCGCCAAGAGACCCAGTACTTC